This TCR beta chain was documented in a study of blood T cell repertoires in COVID-19. Study as a whole: The United States, Italy and Spain were the sources of the acute and convalescent COVID-19 samples. From T cells, B-cell-depleted T cells, or PBMCs came the material, which was cDNA or gDNA.

In the authors' workflow: Researchers report that nucleated cell counts were estimated from reference gene primer amplification. Data came from immunoSEQ multiplex PCR; TCRdb stores just in-frame clones and leaves some out. V and J calls and clone size are those listed in that table; D and trimming were worked out from the DNA. Here the sample spans some 70,000 clones, approximately 80% being singletons. CDR1 and CDR2 from the germline V gene are LGHDT and YNNKEL (reference sequence). Trimming at V came to 4 bases and at J to 4 bases, leaving 5 bases not matched to a gene. CDR3 length: 16 residues. The origin of this receptor is an older woman with acute or convalescent COVID-19. Sequenced: peripheral blood. The chain combines TRBV3-1 (or the pseudogene TRBV3-2) with TRBJ2-3; 13 bases match TRBD2. CDR3 nucleotide sequence: TGTGCCAGCAGCCTGACTAGCGGGAGGACCCCAGATACGCAGTATTTT. This translates into CASSLTSGRTPDTQYF.